This TCR beta chain was retrieved from a study of shared clonotypes between healthy human individuals. Regarding the study as a whole: It was the few donors that limited the genetic and exposure-history diversity represented.

Comment on this clone: Its specificity is unknown.

TCRdb's table, derived via immunoSEQ multiplex PCR, lists solely in-frame clones and lacks some. The sample yields 400,000 to 600,000 clones, nearly 80% seen once. From germline, CDR1 is GTSNPN and CDR2 SVGIG (reference sequence). The V segment lost 1 base and the J segment 5 bases; nucleotides outside the gene matches: 11. The CDR3 has 17 residues. V gene TRBV30 combines with J gene TRBJ2-3, with 11 bases identical to TRBD2. Sample: PBMCs. The receptor comes from a middle-aged woman in good health. Some clones in this sample may be carry-over from other donors' samples. CDR3 coding DNA: TGTGCCTGGAGTGCTACAGACGTAGCGGGGGGGGTAGATACGCAGTATTTT. Protein sequence: CAWSATDVAGGVDTQYF.